What follows are 17 T cell receptor beta chains derived from one specimen sequenced in a study of blood T cell repertoires in COVID-19. Here immunoSEQ multiplex PCR was the method, and the copy in TCRdb shows in-frame clones only, minus some. The table records about 220,000 clones, roughly nine tenths of them present only once. What was sequenced was PBMCs or T cells enriched from blood (not recorded which). These receptors all come from a woman in her 30s who had recovered from COVID-19.

The chain employs TRBV7-2 and TRBJ2-1, with 8 bases identical to TRBD2. The junction had 5 bases not matched to a gene; V was cut back by 1 base and J by 3 bases. Germline V gene data show CDR1 as SGHTA and CDR2 as FQGNSA. CDR3 length: 16 residues. CDR3 in amino acids: CASSLVGSGIYNEQFF. CDR3 in DNA: TGTGCCAGCAGCTTAGTTGGTAGCGGGATCTACAATGAGCAGTTCTTC.

The genes are TRBV6-5 and TRBJ1-2, with 9 bases identical to TRBD1. Looked up from germline, CDR1 is MNHEY and CDR2 is SVGAGI. The V segment lost 7 bases and the J segment 8 bases; nucleotides outside the gene matches: 11. CDR3 length equals 14 residues. As DNA, the CDR3 is TGTGCCAGCACCTTACCCGGGACAGGGCAAGGCTACACCTTC. Its protein is CASTLPGTGQGYTF.

The chain combines TRBV6-1 with TRBJ2-5; D is uncertain. Deletions cut 1 base from V and 5 bases from J, with 11 bases between. Germline CDR1 reads MNHNS; CDR2 reads SASEGT. The CDR3 is made up of 14 amino acids. CDR3 DNA sequence: TGTGCCAGCAGTGAAGGGGCAGTCCTGGAGACCCAGTACTTC. It yields the protein CASSEGAVLETQYF.

The V and J genes are TRBV5-6 and TRBJ1-2, with a tentative D call TRBD1 (6 bases). The V gene's germline CDR1 is SGHDT and CDR2 YYEEEE. V was cut by 0 bases and J by 3 bases, with 9 bases left in between. The CDR3 length is 14 residues. The DNA for the CDR3 is TGTGCCAGCAGCTTGGGGACAGCCCACTATGGCTACACCTTC. Amino acids: CASSLGTAHYGYTF.

J is TRBJ2-1 and V is TRBV4-3, with a weak D call TRBD2 (5 bases). Trimming removed 4 bases at V and 8 bases at J, with 18 bases between. The CDR3 loop spans 15 amino acids. Germline CDR1 LGHNA, CDR2 YSLEER. This chain's CDR3 is CASSPGSGWNDEQFF. The CDR3 DNA is TGCGCCAGCAGCCCGGGGTCCGGTTGGAACGATGAGCAGTTCTTC.

The rearrangement uses TRBV5-8 and TRBJ1-1; the D is unclear. V was pared by 0 bases and J by 3 bases, with 12 bases between. The CDR3 is 15 amino acids. Germline CDR1 reads SGHTS; CDR2 reads YDEGEE. The CDR3 sequence is CASSLGLRADTEAFF. The CDR3 DNA is TGTGCCAGCAGCTTGGGACTGCGAGCGGACACTGAAGCTTTCTTT.

This chain joins TRBV14 and TRBJ2-2; 8 positions match TRBD1. The V segment lost 4 bases and the J segment 5 bases; nucleotides outside the gene matches: 3. Germline V CDR1 and CDR2: SGHDN, FVKESK. This CDR3 has 14 residues. Here the CDR3 reads CASSLYRGTGELFF. For the CDR3, the DNA is TGTGCCAGCAGCCTTTACAGGGGGACCGGGGAGCTGTTTTTT.

The chain combines TRBV12-5 with TRBJ2-7, with 7 bases lining up with TRBD1. Losses at the gene ends were 3 bases for V and 2 bases for J; bases not matched to a gene: 7. Per the germline V gene, CDR1 is LGHNT and CDR2 is FRNRAP. The CDR3 is made up of 15 amino acids. CDR3 in DNA: TGTGCTAGTGGTTTAGGGACAGTACTCACCTACGAGCAGTACTTC. Protein sequence: CASGLGTVLTYEQYF. The full variable domain, completed using reference TRBV12-5 and TRBJ2-7, is DARVTQTPRHKVTEMGQEVTMRCQPILGHNTVFWYRQTMMQGLELLAYFRNRAPLDDSGMPKDRFSAEMPDATLATLKIQPSEPRDSAVYFCASGLGTVLTYEQYFGPGTRLTVT.

The V gene is TRBV15, the J gene TRBJ1-4; D might be TRBD1 (5 bases). The V and J ends lost 0 bases and 8 bases respectively, with 13 bases between them. The CDR3 length is 15 residues. Germline V gene lookup returns CDR1 LNHNV and CDR2 YYDKDF (reference sequence). In nucleotides, the CDR3 is TGTGCCACCAGCAGAGATAGGGGAAGCGGGGAAAAACTGTTTTTT. This gives the protein CATSRDRGSGEKLFF.

The chain is built from TRBV10-3 and TRBJ2-1; tentatively, D is TRBD2 (7 bases). Germline V lookup: CDR1 ENHRY, CDR2 SYGVKD. CDR3 length equals 15 residues. Trimming removed 8 bases at V and 4 bases at J, with 18 bases between. The CDR3 spells CAIAPKAGTYNEQFF. The CDR3 bases are TGTGCCATCGCCCCTAAAGCGGGGACATACAATGAGCAGTTCTTC.

The V and J genes are TRBV4-2 and TRBJ2-7; tentatively, D is TRBD1 (6 bases). The ends were cut back, 3 bases at V and 0 bases at J, with 12 bases in the middle. The CDR3 runs to 15 residues. Germline-derived CDR1 and CDR2 are LGHNA and YNFKEQ. CDR3 coding DNA: TGTGCCAGCAGCCATGGAGACAGGAGCTCCTACGAGCAGTACTTC. Its translation: CASSHGDRSSYEQYF.

This clone was counted ten times or more. The chain recombines TRBV5-8 with TRBJ1-1; D is ambiguous. The CDR3 length is 13 residues. Trimming shortened V by 1 base and J by 1 base, and 5 bases separated the two germline ends. The germline gives CDR1 SGHTS, CDR2 YDEGEE. The CDR3 DNA sequence: TGTGCCAGCAGCTTGAGCAAGAACACTGAAGCTTTCTTT. Translated: CASSLSKNTEAFF.

The chain links TRBV4-1 to TRBJ1-1, with 8 bases fitting TRBD1. J gave up 5 bases and V 5 bases, and 7 bases lay outside the gene matches. Per germline, CDR1 MGHRA and CDR2 YSYEKL. CDR3 length: 14 amino acids. The CDR3: CASSSGQGATEAFF. DNA for the CDR3: TGCGCCAGCAGCAGTGGACAGGGTGCGACTGAAGCTTTCTTT.

V and J are TRBV15 and TRBJ2-7, with 7 positions matching TRBD1. This CDR3 contains 16 residues. Germline lookup yields CDR1 LNHNV and CDR2 YYDKDF (reference sequence). V was clipped by 5 bases and J by 4 bases; unmatched bases: 14. The CDR3 loop reads CATSPNPRQGGYEQYF. CDR3 in DNA: TGTGCCACCAGCCCGAACCCTCGACAGGGTGGGTACGAGCAGTACTTC.

This chain connects TRBV12-3 or TRBV12-4 to TRBJ1-2; possibly TRBD1 for D (5 bases). This CDR3 region has 13 residues. Trimming removed 1 base from V and 8 bases from J, with 11 bases in between. The CDR3 nucleotides are TGTGCCAGCAGTTTAGGGGCAGGGCTCGGCTACACCTTC. Its protein is CASSLGAGLGYTF.

The gene calls are TRBV5-4 and TRBJ1-1; 7 nucleotides match TRBD1. The CDR3 consists of 15 residues. V shed 0 bases and J 13 bases; nucleotides not matched to a gene: 15. Germline CDR1 is SGHNT and CDR2 is YYREEE (reference sequence). CDR3 sequence (DNA): TGTGCCAGCAGCTTGGATGGGGGATTCCCAGGGGGAGGTTTCTTT. Amino acids: CASSLDGGFPGGGFF.

The rearrangement uses TRBV10-3 and TRBJ1-3; the D is unclear. The CDR3 runs to 14 residues. Germline lookup yields CDR1 ENHRY and CDR2 SYGVKD. V was trimmed by 6 bases and J by 3 bases, leaving 12 bases between them. CDR3 nucleotide sequence: TGTGCCATCAGCAACGAGGAGAATGGAAACACCATATATTTT. Amino acids: CAISNEENGNTIYF.